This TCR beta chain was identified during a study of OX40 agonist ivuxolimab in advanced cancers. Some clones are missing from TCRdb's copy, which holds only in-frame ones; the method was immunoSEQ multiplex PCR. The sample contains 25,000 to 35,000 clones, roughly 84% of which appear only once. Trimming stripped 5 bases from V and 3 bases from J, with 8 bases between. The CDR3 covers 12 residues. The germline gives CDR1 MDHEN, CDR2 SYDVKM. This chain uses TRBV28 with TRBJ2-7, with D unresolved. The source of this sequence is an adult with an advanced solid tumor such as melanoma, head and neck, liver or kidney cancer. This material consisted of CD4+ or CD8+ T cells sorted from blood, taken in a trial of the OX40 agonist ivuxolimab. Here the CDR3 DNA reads TGTGCCAGCAGTCCCGGTCGCTACGAGCAGTACTTC. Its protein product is CASSPGRYEQYF.